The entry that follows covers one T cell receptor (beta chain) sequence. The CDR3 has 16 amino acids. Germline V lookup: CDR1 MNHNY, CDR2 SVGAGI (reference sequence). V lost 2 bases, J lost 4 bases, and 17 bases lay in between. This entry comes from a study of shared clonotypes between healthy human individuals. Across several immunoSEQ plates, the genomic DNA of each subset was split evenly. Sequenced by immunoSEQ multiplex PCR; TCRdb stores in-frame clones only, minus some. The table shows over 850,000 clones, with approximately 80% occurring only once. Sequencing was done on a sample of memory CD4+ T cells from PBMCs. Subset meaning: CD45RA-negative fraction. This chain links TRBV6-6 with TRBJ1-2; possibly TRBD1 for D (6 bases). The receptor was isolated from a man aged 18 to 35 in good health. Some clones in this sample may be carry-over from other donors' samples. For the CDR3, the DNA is TGTGCCAGCAGTTACCAACCTTCCGGGGGGGCCTATGGCTACACCTTC. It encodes CASSYQPSGGAYGYTF.